Following are 9 T cell receptor beta chains from one sample sequenced in a study of CD4+ T cells in melanoma. Some clones are missing from TCRdb's copy, which holds only in-frame ones; the method was immunoSEQ multiplex PCR. The table includes 20,000 to 25,000 clones, roughly 87% detected once. The sequenced sample was cells from a culture (not recorded whether cultured in vitro). All receptors come from a human donor with melanoma.

This sequence joins TRBV27 and TRBJ1-2; 7 bases agree with TRBD1. J was trimmed by 6 bases and V by 6 bases; bases with no gene match: 10. The CDR3 covers 14 residues. CDR1 MNHEY and CDR2 SMNVEV come from the germline V gene (reference sequence). DNA for the CDR3: TGTGCCAGCAGGTTCTCAGGGGGACGGAATGGCTACACCTTC. Encoded protein: CASRFSGGRNGYTF.

The chain has TRBV6-1 and TRBJ2-1; 11 positions match TRBD1. J gave up 4 bases and V 11 bases, and 7 bases lay outside the gene matches. In germline, CDR1 is MNHNS, CDR2 SASEGT. The CDR3 is 14 residues long. CDR3 DNA sequence: TGTGCCTTCGGACAGGGGGCGACATACAATGAGCAGTTCTTC. Its translation is CAFGQGATYNEQFF.

This clone was recorded a few times. The chain recombines TRBV7-9 with TRBJ2-7, with D perhaps assigned TRBD1 or TRBD2 (5 bases each). Germline V gene lookup returns CDR1 SEHNR and CDR2 FQNEAQ (reference sequence). This CDR3 region has 17 residues. Trimming left V 2 bases short and J 1 base short, with 18 bases between. The CDR3 sequence is CASSLLVRDGSSYEQYF. CDR3 DNA sequence: TGTGCCAGCAGCTTACTGGTACGGGACGGAAGTTCCTACGAGCAGTACTTC. Supplemented by reference TRBV7-9 and TRBJ2-7, the full variable domain reads DTGVSQNPRHKITKRGQNVTFRCDPISEHNRLYWYRQTLGQGPEFLTYFQNEAQLEKSRLLSDRFSAERPKGSFSTLEIQRTEQGDSAMYLCASSLLVRDGSSYEQYFGPGTRLTVT.

The genes are TRBV6-1 and TRBJ2-6; no firm D call. The CDR3 covers 15 residues. Trimming took off 7 bases at V and 0 bases at J, with 10 bases between the two ends. The germline CDR1 and CDR2 sequences are MNHNS and SASEGT. CDR3 in amino acids: CASTPWSSGANVLTF. In DNA, the CDR3 is TGTGCCAGCACACCCTGGTCCTCTGGGGCCAACGTCCTGACTTTC.

This rearrangement joins TRBV5-1 to TRBJ1-2; D is possibly TRBD1 (5 bases). This CDR3 has 14 amino acids. Germline V gives CDR1 SGHRS, CDR2 YFSETQ. V lost 1 base and J 2 bases, leaving 9 bases between the germline ends. CDR3 in DNA: TGCGCCAGCAGCTTGAGGACACAGAACTATGGCTACACCTTC. Translation gives CASSLRTQNYGYTF.

The chain links TRBV19 to TRBJ1-1, with a possible D match to TRBD1 (5 bases). CDR3 size: 13 residues. The germline V gene has CDR1 LNHDA and CDR2 SQIVND (reference sequence). V was pared by 10 bases and J by 1 base, with 13 bases between. CDR3 amino acids: CATRRQTNTEAFF. The CDR3 DNA reads TGTGCCACCAGACGACAGACGAACACTGAAGCTTTCTTT.

This chain links TRBV6-6 with TRBJ2-7, with a possible D match to TRBD2 (5 bases). CDR1 is MNHNY, CDR2 SVGAGI, per germline (reference sequence). V was pared by 4 bases and J by 2 bases, with 6 bases between. The CDR3 consists of 12 residues. For the CDR3, the DNA is TGTGCCAGCAGTTCGAGGGCCTACGAGCAGTACTTC. Its protein is CASSSRAYEQYF.

V usage is TRBV6-1 and J usage is TRBJ1-2; D call uncertain. This CDR3 has 12 amino acids. The V and J ends lost 3 bases and 3 bases respectively, with 5 bases between them. Germline CDR1 and CDR2: MNHNS and SASEGT. The CDR3 DNA reads as TGTGCCAGCAGTGACACATACTATGGCTACACCTTC. This translates into CASSDTYYGYTF.

V usage is TRBV18 and J usage is TRBJ2-3; 10 nucleotides agree with TRBD1. The CDR3 is 12 amino acids. V was pared by 4 bases and J by 10 bases, with 2 bases of the junction left unmatched. Germline assignment: CDR1 KGHSH and CDR2 LQKENI. Written as DNA, the CDR3 is TGTGCCAGCTCACGGGACAGGGGCTCGCAGTATTTT. Translation: CASSRDRGSQYF.